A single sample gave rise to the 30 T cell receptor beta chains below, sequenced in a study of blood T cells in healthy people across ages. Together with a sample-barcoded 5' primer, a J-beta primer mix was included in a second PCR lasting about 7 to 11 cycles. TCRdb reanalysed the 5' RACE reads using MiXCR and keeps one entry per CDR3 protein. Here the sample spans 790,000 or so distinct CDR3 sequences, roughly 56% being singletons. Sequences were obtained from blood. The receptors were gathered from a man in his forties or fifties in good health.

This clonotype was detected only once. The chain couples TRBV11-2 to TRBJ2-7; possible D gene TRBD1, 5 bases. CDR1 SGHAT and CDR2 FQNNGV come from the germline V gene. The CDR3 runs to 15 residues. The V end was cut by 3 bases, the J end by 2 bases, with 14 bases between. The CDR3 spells CASSLISAGPYEQYF. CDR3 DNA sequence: TGTGCCAGCAGCTTGATCAGCGCAGGGCCCTACGAGCAGTACTTC. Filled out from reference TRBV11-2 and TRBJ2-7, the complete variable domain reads EAGVAQSPRYKIIEKRQSVAFWCNPISGHATLYWYQQILGQGPKLLIQFQNNGVVDDSQLPKDRFSAERLKGVDSTLKIQPAKLEDSAVYLCASSLISAGPYEQYFGPGTRLTVT.

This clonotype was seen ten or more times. Here the CDR3 DNA reads TGTGCCAGCAGTTTAGACTATGGCGAGCAGTACTTC. Its protein product is CASSLDYGEQYF. The gene calls are TRBV12-3 or TRBV12-4 and TRBJ2-7, with D hard to call. CDR3 length equals 12 residues. Trimming left V 1 base short and J 6 bases short, with 7 bases between.

The CDR3 coding sequence is TGCAGTGCTAGACCTCTAGCGGAGACCCAGTACTTC. It specifies CSARPLAETQYF. The rearrangement joins TRBV20-1 to TRBJ2-7, with a possible D match to TRBD2 (6 bases). The DNA end is a closer match to TRBJ2-5, so the J assignment may be wrong. This CDR3 is 12 amino acids long. Germline-derived CDR1 and CDR2 are DFQATT and SNEGSKA (reference sequence).

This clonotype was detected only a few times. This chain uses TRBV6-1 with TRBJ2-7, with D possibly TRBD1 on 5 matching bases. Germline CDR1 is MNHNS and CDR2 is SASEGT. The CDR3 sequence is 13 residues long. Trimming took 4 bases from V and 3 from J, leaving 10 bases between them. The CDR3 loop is CASSVGQIYEQYF. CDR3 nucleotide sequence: TGTGCCAGCAGTGTAGGACAAATCTACGAGCAGTACTTC.

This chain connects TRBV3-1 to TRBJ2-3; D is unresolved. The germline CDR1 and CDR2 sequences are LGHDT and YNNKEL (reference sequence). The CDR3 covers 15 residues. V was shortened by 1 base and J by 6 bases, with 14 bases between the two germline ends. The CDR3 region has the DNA TGTGCCAGCAGCCAAGGGCCCGGAAGGTTGGATACGCAGTATTTT. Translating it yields CASSQGPGRLDTQYF.

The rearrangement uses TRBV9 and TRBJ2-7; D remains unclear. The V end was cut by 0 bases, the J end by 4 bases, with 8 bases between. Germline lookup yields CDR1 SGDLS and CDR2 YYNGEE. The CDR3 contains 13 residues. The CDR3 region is CASSVDSGYEQYF. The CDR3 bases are TGTGCCAGCAGCGTAGATAGTGGTTACGAGCAGTACTTC.

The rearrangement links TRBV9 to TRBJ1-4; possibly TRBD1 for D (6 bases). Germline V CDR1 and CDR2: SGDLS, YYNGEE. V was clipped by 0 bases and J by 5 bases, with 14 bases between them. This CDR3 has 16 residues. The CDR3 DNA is TGTGCCAGCAGCGTAGCGGGGACACTTCCCAATGAAAAACTGTTTTTT. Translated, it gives CASSVAGTLPNEKLFF.

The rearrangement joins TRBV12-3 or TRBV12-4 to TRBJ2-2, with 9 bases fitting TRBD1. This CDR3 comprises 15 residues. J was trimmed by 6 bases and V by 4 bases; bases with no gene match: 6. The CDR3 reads CASSSTGGRAGELFF. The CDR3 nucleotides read TGTGCCAGCAGTTCTACAGGGGGCAGGGCCGGGGAGCTGTTTTTT.

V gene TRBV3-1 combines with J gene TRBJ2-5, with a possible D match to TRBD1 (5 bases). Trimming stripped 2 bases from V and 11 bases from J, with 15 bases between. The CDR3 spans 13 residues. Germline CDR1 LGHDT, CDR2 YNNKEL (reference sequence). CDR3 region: CASSQYRQGEQYF. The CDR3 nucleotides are TGTGCCAGCAGCCAATACAGGCAGGGTGAGCAGTACTTC.

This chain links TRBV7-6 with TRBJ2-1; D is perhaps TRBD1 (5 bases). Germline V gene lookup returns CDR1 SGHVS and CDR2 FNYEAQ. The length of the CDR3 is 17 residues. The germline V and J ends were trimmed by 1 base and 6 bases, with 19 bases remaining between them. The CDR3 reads CASSLGALGARSNEQFF. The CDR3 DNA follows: TGTGCCAGCAGCTTAGGGGCCCTAGGGGCGAGGAGCAATGAGCAGTTCTTC. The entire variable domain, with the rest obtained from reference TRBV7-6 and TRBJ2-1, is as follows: GAGVSQSPRYKVTKRGQDVALRCDPISGHVSLYWYRQALGQGPEFLTYFNYEAQQDKSGLPNDRFSAERPEGSISTLTIQRTEQRDSAMYRCASSLGALGARSNEQFFGPGTRLTVL.

The CDR3 here is CSASNRRGGTDTQYF. CDR3 coding DNA: TGCAGTGCTAGTAATAGGCGGGGGGGCACAGATACGCAGTATTTT. The chain employs TRBV20-1 and TRBJ2-3; 8 positions agree with TRBD2. CDR1 and CDR2 (germline): DFQATT, SNEGSKA (reference sequence). After removal of 3 bases from V and 1 base from J, the junction contained 6 bases not matched to a gene. This CDR3 is built from 15 residues.

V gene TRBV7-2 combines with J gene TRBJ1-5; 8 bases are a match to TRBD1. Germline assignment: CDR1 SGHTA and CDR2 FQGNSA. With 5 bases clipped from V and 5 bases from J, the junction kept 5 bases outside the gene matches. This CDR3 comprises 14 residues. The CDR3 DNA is TGTGCCAGCAGCCGGACAGGGTTTGATCAGCCCCAGCATTTT. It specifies CASSRTGFDQPQHF.

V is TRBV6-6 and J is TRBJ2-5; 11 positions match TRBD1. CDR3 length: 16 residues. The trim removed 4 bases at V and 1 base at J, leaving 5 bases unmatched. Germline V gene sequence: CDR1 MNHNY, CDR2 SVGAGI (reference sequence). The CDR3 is CASSSGQGATQETQYF. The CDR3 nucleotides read TGTGCCAGCAGTTCTGGACAGGGGGCCACCCAAGAGACCCAGTACTTC.

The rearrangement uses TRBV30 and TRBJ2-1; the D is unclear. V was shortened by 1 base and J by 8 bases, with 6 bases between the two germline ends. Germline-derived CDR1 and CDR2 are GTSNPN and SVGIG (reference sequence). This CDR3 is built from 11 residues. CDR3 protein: CAWSGRDEQFF. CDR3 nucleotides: TGTGCCTGGAGTGGCCGCGATGAGCAGTTCTTC.

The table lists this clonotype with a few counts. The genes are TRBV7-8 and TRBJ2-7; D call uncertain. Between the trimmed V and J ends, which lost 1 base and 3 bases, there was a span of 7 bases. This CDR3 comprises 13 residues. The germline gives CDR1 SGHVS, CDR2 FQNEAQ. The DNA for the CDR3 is TGTGCCAGCAGCTTAGTAGTTTTCTACGAGCAGTACTTC. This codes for CASSLVVFYEQYF.

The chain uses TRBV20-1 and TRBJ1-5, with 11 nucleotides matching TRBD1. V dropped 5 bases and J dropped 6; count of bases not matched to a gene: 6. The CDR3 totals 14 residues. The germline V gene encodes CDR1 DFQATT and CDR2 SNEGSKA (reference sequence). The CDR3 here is CSAGGQGASQPQHF. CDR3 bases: TGCAGTGCTGGCGGACAGGGGGCCAGTCAGCCCCAGCATTTT.

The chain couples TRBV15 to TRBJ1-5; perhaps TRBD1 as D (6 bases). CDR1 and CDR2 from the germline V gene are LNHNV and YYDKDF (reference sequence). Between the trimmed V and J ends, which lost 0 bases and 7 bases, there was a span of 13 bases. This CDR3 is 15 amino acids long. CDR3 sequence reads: CATSRDRGTKQPQHF. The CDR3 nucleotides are TGTGCCACCAGCAGAGACAGGGGTACGAAGCAGCCCCAGCATTTT.

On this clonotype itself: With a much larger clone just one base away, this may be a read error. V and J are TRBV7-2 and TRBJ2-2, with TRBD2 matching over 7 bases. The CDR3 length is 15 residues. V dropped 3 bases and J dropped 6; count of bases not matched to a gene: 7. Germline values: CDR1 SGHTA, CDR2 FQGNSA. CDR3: CASSLGGGYPGELFF. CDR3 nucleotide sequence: TGTGCCAGCAGCTTGGGCGGGGGATACCCCGGGGAGCTGTTTTTT.

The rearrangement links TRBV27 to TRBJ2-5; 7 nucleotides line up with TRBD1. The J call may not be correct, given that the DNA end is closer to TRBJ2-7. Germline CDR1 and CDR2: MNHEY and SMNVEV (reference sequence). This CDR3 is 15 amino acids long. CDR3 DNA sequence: TGTGCCAGCAGTATGTCCTTGACAGGGCGCTACGAGCAGTACTTC. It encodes CASSMSLTGRYEQYF.

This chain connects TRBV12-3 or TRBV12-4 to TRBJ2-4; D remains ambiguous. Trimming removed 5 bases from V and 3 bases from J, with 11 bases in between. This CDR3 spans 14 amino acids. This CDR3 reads CASSRRLDKNIQYF. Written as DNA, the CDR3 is TGTGCCAGCAGTAGGCGTTTGGACAAAAACATTCAGTACTTC.

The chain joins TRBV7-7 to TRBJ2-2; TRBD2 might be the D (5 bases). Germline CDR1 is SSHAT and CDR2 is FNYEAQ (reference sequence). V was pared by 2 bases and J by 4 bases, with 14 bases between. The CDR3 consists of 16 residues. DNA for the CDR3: TGTGCCAGCAGCTTACAGGCATCACGGGGCACCGGGGAGCTGTTTTTT. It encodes CASSLQASRGTGELFF.

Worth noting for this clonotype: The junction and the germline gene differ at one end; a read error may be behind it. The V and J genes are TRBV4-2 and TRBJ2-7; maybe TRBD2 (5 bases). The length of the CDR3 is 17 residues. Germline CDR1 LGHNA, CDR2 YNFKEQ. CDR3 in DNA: TGTGCCAGCAGTCAAGTTAGCGAGAGGGCCGGTCCCTACGAGCAGTACTTC. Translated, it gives CASSQVSERAGPYEQYF.

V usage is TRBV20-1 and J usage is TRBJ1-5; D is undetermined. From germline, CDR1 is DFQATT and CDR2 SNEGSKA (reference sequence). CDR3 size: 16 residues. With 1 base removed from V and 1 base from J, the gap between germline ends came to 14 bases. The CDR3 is CSARVGGKLSNQPQHF. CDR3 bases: TGCAGTGCTAGAGTTGGAGGGAAATTAAGCAATCAGCCCCAGCATTTT.

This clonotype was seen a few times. The CDR3 DNA reads TGTGCCAGCAGTGAAGACGGGACTAGGTATATTAACGGGACCCAGTACTTC. This codes for CASSEDGTRYINGTQYF. V and J are TRBV2 and TRBJ2-5, with TRBD2 matching over 8 bases. The CDR3 consists of 17 residues. Germline CDR1 is SNHLY and CDR2 is FYNNEI. V dropped 1 base and J dropped 7; count of bases not matched to a gene: 14.

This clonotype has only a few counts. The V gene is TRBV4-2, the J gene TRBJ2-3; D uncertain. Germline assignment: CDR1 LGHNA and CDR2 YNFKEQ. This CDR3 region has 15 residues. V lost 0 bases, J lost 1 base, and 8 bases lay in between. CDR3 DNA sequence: TGTGCCAGCAGCCAAGAAGGTTTCGGCACAGATACGCAGTATTTT. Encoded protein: CASSQEGFGTDTQYF.

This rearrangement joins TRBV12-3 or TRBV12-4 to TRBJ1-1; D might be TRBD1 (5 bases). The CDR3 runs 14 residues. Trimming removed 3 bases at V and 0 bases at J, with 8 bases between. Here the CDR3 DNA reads TGTGCCAGCAGTTTCCGGGACTTGAACACTGAAGCTTTCTTT. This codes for CASSFRDLNTEAFF.

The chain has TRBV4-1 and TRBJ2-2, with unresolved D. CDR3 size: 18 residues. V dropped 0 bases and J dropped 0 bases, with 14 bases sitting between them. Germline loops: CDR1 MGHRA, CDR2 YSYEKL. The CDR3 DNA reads TGCGCCAGCAGCCAAGAAGACTTCAGCGCATCGAACACCGGGGAGCTGTTTTTT. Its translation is CASSQEDFSASNTGELFF.

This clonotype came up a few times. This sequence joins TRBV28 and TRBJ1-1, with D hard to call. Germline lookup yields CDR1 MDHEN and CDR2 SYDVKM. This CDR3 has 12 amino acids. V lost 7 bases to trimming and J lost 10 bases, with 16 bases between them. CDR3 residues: CASIHRSTPAFF. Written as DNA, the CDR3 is TGTGCCAGCATCCATCGTTCGACTCCAGCTTTCTTT.

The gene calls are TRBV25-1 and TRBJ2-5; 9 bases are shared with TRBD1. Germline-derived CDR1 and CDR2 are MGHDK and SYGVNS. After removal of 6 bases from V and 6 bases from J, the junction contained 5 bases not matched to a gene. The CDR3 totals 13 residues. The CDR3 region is CASRRTGEKTQYF. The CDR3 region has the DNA TGTGCCAGCAGAAGGACAGGGGAGAAGACCCAGTACTTC.

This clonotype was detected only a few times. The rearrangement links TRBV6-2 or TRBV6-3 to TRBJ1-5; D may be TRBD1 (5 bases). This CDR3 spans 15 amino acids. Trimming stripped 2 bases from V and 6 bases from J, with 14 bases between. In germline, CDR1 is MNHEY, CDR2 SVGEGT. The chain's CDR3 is CASSYRAGHPQPQHF. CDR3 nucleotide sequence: TGTGCCAGCAGTTACAGGGCTGGACACCCTCAGCCCCAGCATTTT.